This T cell receptor beta chain was recovered during a study of response to subunit inactivated influenza vaccine. In the case of this clonotype: The antigen remains unidentified.

General study points: After each seasonal influenza vaccination, few new T cells are recruited, the authors suggested.

J was trimmed by 6 bases and V by 6 bases; bases with no gene match: 17. CDR1 is DFQATT, CDR2 SNEGSKA, per germline (reference sequence). The length of the CDR3 is 16 residues. MiXCR, run by TCRdb on the RT-PCR reads, gives a single entry per CDR3 protein. The table lists around 790,000 distinct CDR3 sequences, 21% of them singletons. The chain recombines TRBV20-1 with TRBJ2-5, with 9 bases aligning to TRBD2. This TCR derives from a man aged 45 to 65 who received an inactivated influenza vaccine. The sample consisted of PBMCs from blood, taken 5 days after vaccination. The CDR3 nucleotides are TGCAGTGCCACATTTAGGCGGGGGGGCTTCGGAAAGACCCAGTACTTC. It translates to CSATFRRGGFGKTQYF.